This TCR beta chain was identified during a study of CD8+ T cells in alopecia areata. Extraction of RNA preceded its reverse transcription into cDNA, which served as the sequencing template. The table came from immunoSEQ multiplex PCR; TCRdb's copy has only in-frame clones and leaves some out. This table holds about 120,000 clones, roughly 68% found once. The CDR3 has 13 residues. V lost 6 bases and J lost 2, with 13 bases in between. The germline CDR1 and CDR2 sequences are SQVTM and ANQGSEA. The source material was CD4+ T cells sorted from blood. The gene calls are TRBV29-1 and TRBJ1-1, with D possibly matching TRBD1 (5 bases). This TCR was recovered from a human donor in good health. The CDR3: CSVSSGTNTEAFF. The CDR3 coding sequence is TGCAGCGTGAGTTCAGGGACTAACACTGAAGCTTTCTTT.